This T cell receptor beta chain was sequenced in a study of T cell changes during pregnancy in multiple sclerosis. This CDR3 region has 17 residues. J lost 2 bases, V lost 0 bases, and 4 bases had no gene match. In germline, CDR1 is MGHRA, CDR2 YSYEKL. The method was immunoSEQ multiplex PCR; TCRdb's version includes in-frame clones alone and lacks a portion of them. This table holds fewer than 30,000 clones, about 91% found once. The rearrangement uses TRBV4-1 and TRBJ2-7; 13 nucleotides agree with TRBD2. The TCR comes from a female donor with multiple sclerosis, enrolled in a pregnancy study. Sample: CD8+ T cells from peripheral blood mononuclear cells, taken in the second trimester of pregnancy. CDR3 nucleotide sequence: TGCGCCAGCAGCCAAGACCTAGGACTAGCGGGAGCCTACGAGCAGTACTTC. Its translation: CASSQDLGLAGAYEQYF.